This T cell receptor (beta chain) was found in a study of CD8+ T cells in alopecia areata. Whole-study context: Treated patients were dosed with oral tofacitinib, taking 5 to 10 mg twice daily.

Sequencing templates came from extracted RNA that was reverse transcribed into cDNA. Clones were read by immunoSEQ multiplex PCR, and TCRdb kept only the in-frame ones, dropping some. Here the sample spans under 250,000 clones, 50% to 65% being singletons. Study findings and constraints: Especially in alopecia totalis/universalis, lesional scalp showed greater clonality than normal scalp did. Among the cells sequenced in scalp samples are also the resident alphabeta T cells of normal skin.

V was pared by 3 bases and J by 1 base, with 4 bases of the junction left unmatched. Germline assignment: CDR1 SGHRS and CDR2 YFSETQ. The CDR3 has 16 residues. Comments on this clone: Its antigen is still unknown.

The receptor was isolated from a human donor with alopecia areata. The chain carries TRBV5-1 and TRBJ2-1, with 10 bases that match TRBD2. Sequencing was performed on CD4+ T cells sorted from blood, taken at week 0. DNA for the CDR3: TGCGCCAGCAGCTCACTAGCGGGGCTATCCTACAATGAGCAGTTCTTC. It codes for CASSSLAGLSYNEQFF.